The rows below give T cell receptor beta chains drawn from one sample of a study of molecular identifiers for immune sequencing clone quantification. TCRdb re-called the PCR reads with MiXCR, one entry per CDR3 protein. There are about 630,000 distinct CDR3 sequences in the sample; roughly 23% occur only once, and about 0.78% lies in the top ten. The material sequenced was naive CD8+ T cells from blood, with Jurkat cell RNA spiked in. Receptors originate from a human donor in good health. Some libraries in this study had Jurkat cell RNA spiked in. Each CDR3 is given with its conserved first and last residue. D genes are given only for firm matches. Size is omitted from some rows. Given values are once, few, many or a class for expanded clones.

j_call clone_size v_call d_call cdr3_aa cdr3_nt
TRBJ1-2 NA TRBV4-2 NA CASSQGAGPYYGYTF TGTGCCAGCAGCCAAGGGGCAGGGCCGTACTATGGCTACACCTTC
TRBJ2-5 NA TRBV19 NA CARSIGGGLGETQYF TGTGCCCGTAGTATAGGTGGGGGTCTAGGAGAGACCCAGTACTTC
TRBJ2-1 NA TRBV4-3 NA CASSQDSSTSYNEQFF TGCGCCAGCAGCCAAGATTCTAGCACGTCCTACAATGAGCAGTTCTTC
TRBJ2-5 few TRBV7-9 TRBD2 CASSLGSGSQETQYF TGTGCCAGCAGCTTAGGTAGCGGGTCCCAAGAGACCCAGTACTTC
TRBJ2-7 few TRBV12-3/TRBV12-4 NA CASSLVSGVLYEQYF TGTGCCAGCAGTTTGGTGTCAGGGGTTCTTTACGAGCAGTACTTC
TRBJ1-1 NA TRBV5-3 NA CASSFFWENTEAFF TGTGCCAGCAGCTTCTTTTGGGAGAACACTGAAGCTTTCTTT
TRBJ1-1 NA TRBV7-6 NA CPTSLGTQSMNTEAFF TGTCCCACCAGCTTAGGTACCCAGTCCATGAACACTGAAGCTTTCTTT
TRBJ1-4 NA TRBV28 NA CASSFSADGREKLFF TGTGCCAGCAGTTTCTCGGCAGATGGCCGGGAAAAACTGTTTTTT
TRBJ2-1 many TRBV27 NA CASSLRGRNEQFF TGTGCCAGCAGTTTAAGGGGCAGAAATGAGCAGTTCTTC
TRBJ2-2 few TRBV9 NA CASSSTPTFAWELFF TGTGCCAGCAGCTCTACTCCAACGTTCGCGTGGGAGCTGTTTTTT
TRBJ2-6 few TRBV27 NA CASSPDTFSGANVLTF TGTGCCAGCAGTCCTGACACCTTCTCTGGGGCCAACGTCCTGACTTTC
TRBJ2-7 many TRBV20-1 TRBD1 CSATDRAGSYEQYF TGCAGTGCTACTGACAGGGCAGGGTCCTACGAGCAGTACTTC
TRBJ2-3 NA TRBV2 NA CTSSELGRGLESTDTQYF TGTACCAGCAGTGAATTAGGAAGGGGACTTGAAAGCACAGATACGCAGTATTTT
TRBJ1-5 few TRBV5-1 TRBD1 CASSLAGQDNQPQHF TGCGCCAGCAGCTTGGCGGGACAGGATAATCAGCCCCAGCATTTT
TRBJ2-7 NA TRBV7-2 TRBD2 CASSLVGLAGPFYEQYF TGTGCCAGCAGCTTAGTCGGACTAGCGGGCCCCTTCTACGAGCAGTACTTC
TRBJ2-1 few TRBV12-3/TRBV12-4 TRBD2 CASSHGTSGSNEQFF TGTGCCAGCAGTCACGGGACTAGCGGGAGCAATGAGCAGTTCTTC
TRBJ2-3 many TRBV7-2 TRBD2 CASSPRTSGSPDTQYF TGTGCCAGCAGCCCCCGGACTAGCGGGAGTCCAGATACGCAGTATTTT
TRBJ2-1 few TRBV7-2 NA CASSLLRDTYNEQFF TGTGCCAGCAGCCTTCTCCGGGACACCTACAATGAGCAGTTCTTC
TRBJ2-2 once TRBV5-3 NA CASSFAGAGELFF TGTGCCAGCAGCTTTGCGGGTGCCGGGGAGCTGTTTTTC
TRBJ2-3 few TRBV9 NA CASSAFDRGASDTQYF TGTGCCAGCAGCGCCTTCGATAGGGGGGCTTCAGATACGCAGTATTTT
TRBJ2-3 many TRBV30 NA CAWNGGRTDTQYF TGTGCCTGGAACGGGGGGCGGACAGATACGCAGTATTTT
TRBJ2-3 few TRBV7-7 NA CASSLNFGPFSTDTQYF TGTGCCAGCAGCTTAAACTTTGGACCCTTTAGCACAGATACGCAGTATTTT
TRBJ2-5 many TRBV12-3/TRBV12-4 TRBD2 CASSNSGAETQYF TGTGCCAGCAGTAACAGCGGGGCAGAGACCCAGTACTTC
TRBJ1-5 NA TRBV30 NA CGMGLDQPQHF TGTGGTATGGGATTGGATCAGCCCCAGCATTTT
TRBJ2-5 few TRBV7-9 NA CASSLPHGETQYF TGTGCCAGCAGCCTTCCCCACGGGGAGACCCAGTACTTC
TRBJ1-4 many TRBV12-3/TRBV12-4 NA CASSFGRLDEKLFF TGTGCCAGCAGTTTCGGGCGGTTGGATGAAAAACTGTTTTTT
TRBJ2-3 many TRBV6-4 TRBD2 CASRPASGGTDTQYF TGTGCCAGCCGACCTGCTAGCGGGGGCACAGATACGCAGTATTTT
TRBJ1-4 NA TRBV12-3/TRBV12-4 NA CASGLALSPTNEKLFF TGTGCCAGCGGTTTAGCGCTGTCTCCAACTAATGAAAAACTGTTTTTT
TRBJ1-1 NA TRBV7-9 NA CASVGREGGEAFF TGTGCCAGCGTGGGCAGGGAAGGCGGTGAAGCTTTCTTT
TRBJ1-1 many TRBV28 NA CASRSHNVPVNTEAFF TGTGCCAGCAGATCCCATAACGTGCCAGTGAACACTGAAGCTTTCTTT
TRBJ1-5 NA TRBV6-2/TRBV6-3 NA CASSQDRSYSNQPQHF TGTGCCAGCAGTCAAGACAGGTCTTATAGCAATCAGCCCCAGCATTTT
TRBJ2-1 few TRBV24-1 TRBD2 CATRTSASSYNEQFF TGTGCCACCAGGACTAGCGCGAGCTCCTACAATGAGCAGTTCTTC
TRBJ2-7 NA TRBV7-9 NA CASTGRGPNEQYF TGTGCCAGCACCGGACGGGGCCCCAACGAGCAGTACTTC
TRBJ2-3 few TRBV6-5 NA CASSAGTQGGPDTQYF TGTGCCAGCAGTGCCGGGACCCAGGGGGGTCCAGATACGCAGTATTTT
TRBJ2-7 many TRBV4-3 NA CASSQDPATSSEQYF TGCGCCAGCAGCCAAGATCCGGCTACTAGTTCCGAGCAGTACTTC
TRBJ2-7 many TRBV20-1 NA CSARRTGGYEQYF TGCAGTGCTCGAAGAACCGGGGGCTACGAGCAGTACTTC
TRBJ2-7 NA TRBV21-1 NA CASNNGTSFSLEQYF TGTGCCAGCAACAACGGGACTAGCTTTTCTCTTGAGCAGTACTTC
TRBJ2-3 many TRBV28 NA CASNPRRNTDTQYF TGTGCCAGCAATCCGCGGAGAAACACAGATACGCAGTATTTT
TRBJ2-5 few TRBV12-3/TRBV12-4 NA CASSFIRGEETQYF TGTGCCAGCAGTTTCATCCGGGGAGAAGAGACCCAGTACTTC
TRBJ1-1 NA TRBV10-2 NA CASRGGPGLTEAFF TGCGCCAGCAGGGGGGGACCGGGGCTCACTGAAGCTTTCTTT
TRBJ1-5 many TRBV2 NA CASSELSLLGSNQPQHF TGTGCCAGCAGTGAACTCAGCCTGCTTGGAAGCAATCAGCCCCAGCATTTT
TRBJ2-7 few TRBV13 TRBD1 CASSQTGGAHYEQYF TGTGCCAGCAGCCAAACAGGGGGCGCCCACTACGAGCAGTACTTC
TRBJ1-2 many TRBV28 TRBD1 CASLGQSYGYTF TGTGCCAGCCTGGGACAGAGCTATGGCTACACCTTC
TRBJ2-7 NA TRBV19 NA CASSTSTGGEQYF TGTGCCAGTAGTACTTCGACAGGAGGCGAGCAGTACTTC
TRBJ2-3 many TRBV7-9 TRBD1 CASSLGTGARTDTQYF TGTGCCAGCAGCTTAGGGACAGGAGCCCGCACAGATACGCAGTATTTT
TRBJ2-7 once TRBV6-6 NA CASGSRGVYEQYF TGTGCCAGCGGTTCCCGGGGCGTCTACGAGCAGTACTTC